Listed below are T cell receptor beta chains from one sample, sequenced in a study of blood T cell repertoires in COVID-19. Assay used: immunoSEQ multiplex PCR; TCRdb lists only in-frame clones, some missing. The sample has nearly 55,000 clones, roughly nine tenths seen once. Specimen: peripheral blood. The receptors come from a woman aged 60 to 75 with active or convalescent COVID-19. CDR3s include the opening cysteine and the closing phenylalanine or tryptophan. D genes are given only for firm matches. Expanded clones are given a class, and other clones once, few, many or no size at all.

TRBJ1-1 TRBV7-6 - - CASSTTANTEAFF TGTGCCAGCAGCACCACAGCGAACACTGAAGCTTTCTTT
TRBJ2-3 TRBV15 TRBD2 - CATSRATSVGTDTQYF TGTGCCACCAGCAGAGCGACTAGCGTTGGCACAGATACGCAGTATTTT
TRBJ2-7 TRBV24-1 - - CATSPAGSYEQYF TGTGCCACCTCCCCGGCGGGAAGCTACGAGCAGTACTTC
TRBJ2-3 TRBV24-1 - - CATSDPSRGTDTQYF TGTGCCACCAGTGACCCCAGCCGAGGGACAGATACGCAGTATTTT
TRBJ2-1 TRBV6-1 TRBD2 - CASSERTSDKGNEQFF TGTGCCAGCAGTGAGCGTACTAGCGATAAAGGAAATGAGCAGTTCTTC
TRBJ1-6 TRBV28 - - CASSLALKQWGSPLHF TGTGCCAGCAGTTTAGCGCTAAAACAATGGGGCTCACCCCTCCACTTT
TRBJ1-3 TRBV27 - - CASSSGIGGNTIYF TGTGCCAGCAGTTCCGGTATCGGGGGAAACACCATATATTTT
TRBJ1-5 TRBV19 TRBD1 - CASNEGAGQPQHF TGTGCCAGTAATGAGGGGGCCGGTCAGCCCCAGCATTTT
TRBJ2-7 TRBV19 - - CASSRQISYEQYF TGTGCCAGTAGTAGACAGATCTCCTACGAGCAGTACTTC
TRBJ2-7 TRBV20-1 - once CSASRLAGYEQYF TGCAGTGCTAGTCGTCTAGCAGGCTACGAGCAGTACTTC
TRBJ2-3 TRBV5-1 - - CASSSLLVIGTDTQYF TGCGCCAGCAGCAGCCTACTAGTGATAGGGACAGATACGCAGTATTTT
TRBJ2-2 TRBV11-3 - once CASSQGTETYTGELFF TGTGCCAGCAGCCAGGGGACGGAGACCTACACCGGGGAGCTGTTTTTT
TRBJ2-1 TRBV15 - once CATSRDRASWDNEQFF TGTGCCACCAGCAGAGATCGGGCTAGCTGGGACAATGAGCAGTTCTTC
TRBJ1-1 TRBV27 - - CASSRGGTEAFF TGTGCCAGCAGCCGAGGGGGAACTGAAGCTTTCTTT
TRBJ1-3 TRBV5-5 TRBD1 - CASSLDSGTGGLSGNTIYF TGTGCCAGCAGCTTGGACTCCGGGACAGGAGGGCTCTCTGGAAACACCATATATTTT
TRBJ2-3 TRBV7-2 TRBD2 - CASSYGWAGGSDTQYF TGTGCCAGCAGCTACGGTTGGGCGGGAGGGTCAGATACGCAGTATTTT
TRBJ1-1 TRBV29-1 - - CSVCYGVNTEAFF TGCAGCGTTTGTTACGGGGTGAACACTGAAGCTTTCTTT
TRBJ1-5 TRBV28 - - CASSGHRVSNQPQHF TGTGCCAGCAGCGGACACAGGGTTAGCAATCAGCCCCAGCATTTT
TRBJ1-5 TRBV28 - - CASSSRRYSNQPQHF TGTGCCAGCAGTTCTAGACGGTATAGCAATCAGCCCCAGCATTTT
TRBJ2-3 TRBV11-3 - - CASSSGTHTDTQYF TGTGCCAGCAGCTCAGGGACACACACAGATACGCAGTATTTT
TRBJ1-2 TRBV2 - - CASNLGQINYGYTF TGTGCCAGCAACCTAGGACAGATTAACTATGGCTACACCTTC
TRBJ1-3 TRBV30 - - CAWTGDHSGNTIYF TGTGCCTGGACAGGGGACCACTCTGGAAACACCATATATTTT
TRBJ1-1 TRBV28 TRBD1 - CASSSTGVGAFF TGTGCCAGCAGTTCGACAGGGGTGGGCGCTTTCTTT
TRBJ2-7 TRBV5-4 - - CASSWDKGPYEQYF TGTGCCAGCAGCTGGGACAAGGGCCCCTACGAGCAGTACTTC
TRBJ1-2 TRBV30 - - CAWSRPGANYGYTF TGTGCCTGGAGCCGCCCGGGAGCTAACTATGGCTACACCTTC
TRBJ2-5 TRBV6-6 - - CASSYGSVYQETQYF TGTGCCAGCAGTTACGGCTCAGTTTACCAAGAGACCCAGTACTTC
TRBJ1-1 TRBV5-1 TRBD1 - CASSLGRGQGDTEAFF TGCGCCAGCAGCTTGGGAAGGGGTCAGGGGGACACTGAAGCTTTCTTT